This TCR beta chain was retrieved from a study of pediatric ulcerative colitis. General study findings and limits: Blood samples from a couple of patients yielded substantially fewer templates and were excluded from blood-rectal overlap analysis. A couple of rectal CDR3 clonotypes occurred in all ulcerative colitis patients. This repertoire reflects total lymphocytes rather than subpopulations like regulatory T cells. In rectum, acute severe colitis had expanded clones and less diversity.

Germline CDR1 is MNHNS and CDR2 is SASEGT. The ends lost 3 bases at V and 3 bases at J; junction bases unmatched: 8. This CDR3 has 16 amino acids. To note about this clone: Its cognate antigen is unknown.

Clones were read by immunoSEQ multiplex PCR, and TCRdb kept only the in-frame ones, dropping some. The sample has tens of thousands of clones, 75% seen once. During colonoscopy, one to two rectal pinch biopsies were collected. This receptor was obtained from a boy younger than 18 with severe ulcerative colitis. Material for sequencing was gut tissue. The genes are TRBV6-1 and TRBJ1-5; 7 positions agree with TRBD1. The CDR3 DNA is TGTGCCAGCAGTGAGGGGACAGCAGACCCCAATCAGCCCCAGCATTTT. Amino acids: CASSEGTADPNQPQHF.